One T cell receptor beta chain is described in this entry. Its antigen is unknown. No clone much larger than this one lies a single base away; base qualities are absent. Library preparation employed 5' RACE. The reads were generated on an Illumina HiSeq 2500. A second PCR of about 6 to 12 cycles was performed with a sample-barcoded 5' primer and a J-beta primer mix. Each TCR beta cDNA molecule received a unique molecular identifier from a template-switch 5' adaptor carrying 12 random nucleotides. Each sample yielded at least 2.5 million CDR3-containing paired-end reads. First-strand cDNA synthesis was performed from all RNA using the Mint cDNA synthesis kit, with priming by a TRBC-specific oligonucleotide. Following uracil-DNA glycosylase treatment, all cDNA underwent a first 18-cycle PCR with the universal primers M1SS and BC2_uni_R. Per the original workflow: For normalization, 1 million high-quality reads, each with a distinct molecular identifier, were randomly selected from each sample. Instead of being binned into consensus sequences, reads that shared molecular identifiers were thrown out. MiTCR, with a Q25 quality threshold and the strictest error-elimination algorithm, was used for CDR3 identification, clonotype clustering and error correction. A nonparametric unseen species model using Euler transformation provided a lower-bound estimate of total TCR beta diversity. TCRdb handled the public reads itself, with Q25 trimming in fastp and clone calling in MiXCR, and kept productive beta chains. Each entry is one CDR3 protein sequence, shown with its most common DNA and genes. The V and J calls shown here were made by TCRdb, not taken from the authors' results. The sample includes hundreds of thousands of distinct CDR3 sequences, with approximately 53% observed a single time. The ten largest make up approximately 40% of the sample.

This specimen comes from a study of blood T cells in healthy people across ages (dated by TCRdb to the mid-2010s). About the study as a whole: In model experiments, template switching captured roughly one uniquely barcoded TCR beta cDNA molecule for every two T cells. To track age-related changes in TCR beta repertoire diversity, the study relied on deep sequencing normalized with unique cDNA molecular identifiers. The donors were split into four age groups: young (average roughly 15 years), middle-aged (39), aged (over 55) and long-lived (roughly 77). To avoid experimental bias, donors of different ages were spread randomly across the sequencing lanes. The study analyzed two additional independent replicas of 1 million unique cDNA reads from the same blood draw for two donors, one aged 18 to 29 and one aged 80 or older. Paper-wide results and their limitations: As age increased, observed TCR beta diversity per million T cells dropped in a roughly linear way, and a significant reduction was already evident by age 40. Since profiling was done on bulk unsorted PBMCs, naive and antigen-experienced compartments could not be conclusively compared. Estimates of total diversity based on one million sequenced T cells were considered lower bounds and underestimates. Observed TCR beta diversity correlated strongly with the percentage of naive T cells measured by flow cytometry. Because the CMV infection status of the donors was unknown, age-related changes in expanded clonotypes may potentially have been confounded. The long-lived group showed more naive CD4+ T cells, fewer expanded clones and increased TCR diversity than the aged group, suggesting age selection.

Systemically healthy Caucasian individuals from Russia, about 38 in total and aged about 6 to 100 years, were included as donors. Around 9.7 milliliters of peripheral blood were collected from each donor into EDTA-treated Vacutainer tubes. PBMCs were isolated by Ficoll-Paque density-gradient centrifugation, with at least 6 million obtained per sample. Trizol reagent was used to extract total RNA from the PBMCs, yielding at least 6 micrograms per sample. Naive CD45RAhigh/CD27high T cell percentages were measured by flow cytometry on a PBMC aliquot from every donor. This TCR was recovered from a man of 80 years or more in good health. Sequencing was carried out using blood.

This receptor carries the CDR3 CSSGKGPRNEQYF. At the DNA level, the sequence is TGCAGTTCTGGAAAGGGTCCGCGGAATGAGCAGTACTTC. Recombination connected TRBV20-1 to TRBJ2-5; no confident D gene assignment can be made. CDR1 DFQATT and CDR2 SNEGSKA were looked up in the germline V gene (reference sequence). Cut back by 8 bases and 11 bases, the V and J ends lie 24 bases apart. The CDR3 spans 13 residues, from the cysteine through the phenylalanine. The retained sequence is limited to the CDR3, 39 bases, with the frame set at the first base.